What follows are 25 T cell receptor beta chains derived from one specimen sequenced in a study of shared clonotypes between healthy human individuals. Profiled with immunoSEQ multiplex PCR; TCRdb holds only in-frame clones, not every one. The data contain around 690,000 clones, 80% to 95% of them singletons. The sample consisted of memory CD8+ T cells from PBMCs. Subset of the sample: CD45RO+ cells pooled with CCR7-negative TemRA cells. These receptors were taken from a man aged 18 to 35 in good health. Some clones in this sample may be carry-over from other donors' samples.

V gene TRBV5-6 combines with J gene TRBJ1-2; a weak D match, TRBD1 (6 bases). CDR3 length: 14 residues. The V gene's germline CDR1 is SGHDT and CDR2 YYEEEE. The V end lost 3 bases, the J end lost 2 bases, and 11 bases lay between the germline ends. The CDR3 reads CASSYGGPNYGYTF. In nucleotides, the CDR3 is TGTGCCAGCAGCTACGGGGGCCCCAACTATGGCTACACCTTC.

This rearrangement joins TRBV28 to TRBJ1-2; D is possibly TRBD1 (5 bases). This CDR3 is built from 17 residues. Germline V gives CDR1 MDHEN, CDR2 SYDVKM. Trimming took off 2 bases at V and 4 bases at J, with 20 bases between the two ends. Written as DNA, the CDR3 is TGTGCCAGCAGTTTAACCCTCCCGACAGCAAAGCGCTATGGCTACACCTTC. Translated: CASSLTLPTAKRYGYTF.

This clone was found a few times. This specimen includes other DNA sequences encoding the same CDR3. This chain uses TRBV27 with TRBJ1-1; possibly TRBD1 for D (5 bases). The CDR3 consists of 13 residues. Trimming cost V 5 bases and J 0 bases, with 7 bases left between them. Germline CDR1 is MNHEY and CDR2 is SMNVEV (reference sequence). This CDR3 is CASSLQVNTEAFF. The CDR3 DNA follows: TGTGCCAGCAGTCTACAGGTGAACACTGAAGCTTTCTTT.

The count of this clone is one. V is TRBV7-2 and J is TRBJ1-1; possible D gene TRBD1, 5 bases. Germline V lookup: CDR1 SGHTA, CDR2 FQGNSA. The V end lost 1 base, the J end lost 1 base, and 10 bases lay between the germline ends. This CDR3 has 15 residues. The CDR3 sequence: CASSLGVRANTEAFF. CDR3 bases: TGTGCCAGCAGCTTAGGGGTCAGGGCGAACACTGAAGCTTTCTTT.

The chain is built from TRBV7-9 and TRBJ1-1, with no clear D. Trimming left V 7 bases short and J 0 bases short, with 15 bases between. Germline CDR1 and CDR2: SEHNR and FQNEAQ (reference sequence). This CDR3 is built from 15 residues. The CDR3 here is CASMPPTTMNTEAFF. In nucleotides, the CDR3 is TGTGCCAGCATGCCCCCGACGACTATGAACACTGAAGCTTTCTTT.

V gene TRBV9 combines with J gene TRBJ2-5, with 13 bases lining up with TRBD2. The V gene's germline CDR1 is SGDLS and CDR2 YYNGEE. The ends lost 4 bases at V and 4 bases at J; junction bases unmatched: 7. The CDR3 extends over 16 amino acids. CDR3 residues: CASSTRLAGGGETQYF. Written as DNA, the CDR3 is TGTGCCAGCAGCACCCGACTAGCGGGAGGTGGAGAGACCCAGTACTTC.

This chain joins TRBV7-9 and TRBJ2-1, with D tentatively TRBD2 (5 bases). The CDR3 extends over 15 amino acids. The V end lost 4 bases, the J end lost 1 base, and 11 bases lay between the germline ends. Germline-derived CDR1 and CDR2 are SEHNR and FQNEAQ (reference sequence). This CDR3 reads CASSSGKRSYNEQFF. Here the CDR3 DNA reads TGTGCCAGCAGCTCGGGGAAGCGGTCCTACAATGAGCAGTTCTTC.

The genes are TRBV9 and TRBJ2-1; 9 positions agree with TRBD2. Germline values: CDR1 SGDLS, CDR2 YYNGEE. V was clipped by 3 bases and J by 4 bases; unmatched bases: 11. CDR3 size: 17 residues. The CDR3 DNA follows: TGTGCCAGCAGCGAACCTATTAGCGGGAGCTATTACAATGAGCAGTTCTTC. Translated: CASSEPISGSYYNEQFF.

V and J are TRBV5-6 and TRBJ2-7; the D gene is possibly TRBD1 (5 bases). This CDR3 comprises 12 residues. Germline CDR1 reads SGHDT; CDR2 reads YYEEEE. Trimming left V 4 bases short and J 5 bases short, with 10 bases between. Here the CDR3 reads CASSPMGHEQYF. The CDR3 DNA follows: TGTGCCAGCAGCCCTATGGGGCACGAGCAGTACTTC. Full variable domain (remainder filled in from reference TRBV5-6 and TRBJ2-7): DAGVTQSPTHLIKTRGQQVTLRCSPKSGHDTVSWYQQALGQGPQFIFQYYEEEERQRGNFPDRFSGHQFPNYSSELNVNALLLGDSALYLCASSPMGHEQYFGPGTRLTVT.

The chain recombines TRBV9 with TRBJ2-7; TRBD2 agrees at 8 bases. With V trimmed by 5 bases and J by 2 bases, 12 bases remained unmatched. The CDR3 spans 16 residues. Germline V lookup: CDR1 SGDLS, CDR2 YYNGEE. The CDR3 DNA is TGTGCCAGCAGTTTAACCTGGCGGGAGGCCCCCTACGAGCAGTACTTC. It encodes CASSLTWREAPYEQYF.

J is TRBJ1-2 and V is TRBV27, with 10 bases matching TRBD1. Germline trimming cut 4 bases from V and 8 bases from J; bases unmatched to any gene: 4. Germline V gene sequence: CDR1 MNHEY, CDR2 SMNVEV (reference sequence). The CDR3 has 13 amino acids. The chain's CDR3 is CASSWGTGEGYTF. The CDR3 DNA reads TGTGCCAGCAGTTGGGGGACAGGGGAGGGCTACACCTTC.

This clone came up many times. The chain employs TRBV4-1 and TRBJ1-5; weak D call: TRBD1 (5 bases). V was shortened by 2 bases and J by 6 bases, with 14 bases between the two germline ends. The germline V gene encodes CDR1 MGHRA and CDR2 YSYEKL. The CDR3 sequence is 15 residues long. The CDR3 here is CASSQIAGPGQPQHF. Here the CDR3 DNA reads TGCGCCAGCAGCCAAATAGCAGGGCCGGGTCAGCCCCAGCATTTT.

The rearrangement joins TRBV19 to TRBJ1-5; D remains unclear. Trimming pared 5 bases from V and 0 bases from J, leaving 8 bases between. Germline CDR1 LNHDA, CDR2 SQIVND (reference sequence). This CDR3 has 14 residues. DNA for the CDR3: TGTGCCAGTAGTTCGTTGGATAGCAATCAGCCCCAGCATTTT. It yields the protein CASSSLDSNQPQHF.

Details on this clone: Other DNA sequences of this sample code for an identical CDR3. The chain combines TRBV9 with TRBJ2-1; 10 bases align to TRBD2. The CDR3 length is 16 residues. Germline CDR1 reads SGDLS; CDR2 reads YYNGEE. V shed 4 bases and J 1 base; nucleotides not matched to a gene: 5. The CDR3 coding sequence is TGTGCCAGCAGCCCCGCTAGCGGGAGTTCCTACAATGAGCAGTTCTTC. This gives the protein CASSPASGSSYNEQFF. The variable domain in full, completed from reference TRBV9 and TRBJ2-1, reads DSGVTQTPKHLITATGQRVTLRCSPRSGDLSVYWYQQSLDQGLQFLIQYYNGEERAKGNILERFSAQQFPDLHSELNLSSLELGDSALYFCASSPASGSSYNEQFFGPGTRLTVL.

This clone was seen a few times. J is TRBJ2-1 and V is TRBV7-9, with 8 bases lining up with TRBD1. The germline gives CDR1 SEHNR, CDR2 FQNEAQ (reference sequence). This CDR3 spans 11 amino acids. This CDR3 is CVTQGANEQFF. DNA of the CDR3: TGTGTAACTCAGGGGGCCAATGAGCAGTTCTTC.

V and J are TRBV6-5 and TRBJ1-2; 9 nucleotides line up with TRBD1. The J segment lost 5 bases and the V segment lost 7 bases, leaving 5 bases of the junction unmatched. This CDR3 comprises 13 residues. Germline V gives CDR1 MNHEY, CDR2 SVGAGI. CDR3 sequence (DNA): TGTGCCAGCACCACAGGGGGCTGGTATGGCTACACCTTC. Translation: CASTTGGWYGYTF.

CDR3 residues: CASSEGGGYNEQFF. In DNA, the CDR3 is TGTGCCAGTAGCGAAGGAGGGGGCTACAATGAGCAGTTCTTC. V is TRBV19 and J is TRBJ2-1; D may match TRBD1 or TRBD2 (6 bases each). Germline-derived CDR1 and CDR2 are LNHDA and SQIVND (reference sequence). V lost 6 bases and J 3 bases, leaving 12 bases between the germline ends. CDR3 size: 14 residues.

The chain has TRBV28 and TRBJ1-1; D is uncertain. The V end lost 5 bases, the J end lost 0 bases, and 13 bases lay between the germline ends. The CDR3 length is 15 residues. From germline, CDR1 is MDHEN and CDR2 SYDVKM. The CDR3 DNA is TGTGCCAGCAGTCTGACACAGCAAATGAACACTGAAGCTTTCTTT. Protein sequence: CASSLTQQMNTEAFF. The whole variable domain, remainder taken from reference TRBV28 and TRBJ1-1, is DVKVTQSSRYLVKRTGEKVFLECVQDMDHENMFWYRQDPGLGLRLIYFSYDVKMKEKGDIPEGYSVSREKKERFSLILESASTNQTSMYLCASSLTQQMNTEAFFGQGTRLTVV.

This rearrangement joins TRBV9 to TRBJ1-2; D is undetermined. CDR1 is SGDLS and CDR2 is YYNGEE in the germline V gene. The length of the CDR3 is 15 residues. The V end was cut by 0 bases, the J end by 0 bases, with 9 bases between. The CDR3 protein is CASSVGGKANYGYTF. The CDR3 nucleotides are TGTGCCAGCAGCGTAGGGGGAAAAGCTAACTATGGCTACACCTTC.

This clone showed up just a few times. CDR3 in amino acids: CASSRGLSGYTF. The CDR3 coding sequence is TGTGCCAGCAGCAGGGGACTTTCTGGCTACACCTTC. The rearrangement uses TRBV7-8 and TRBJ1-2; maybe TRBD1 (5 bases). Germline CDR1 SGHVS, CDR2 FQNEAQ. V lost 5 bases and J 7 bases, leaving 11 bases between the germline ends. The CDR3 loop spans 12 amino acids.

The CDR3 coding sequence is TGTGCCAGCAGGATAACAGGGGGCAATCAGCCCCAGCATTTT. Amino acids: CASRITGGNQPQHF. The V gene is TRBV27, the J gene TRBJ1-5, with 7 bases matching TRBD1. Germline V CDR1 and CDR2: MNHEY, SMNVEV (reference sequence). CDR3 length equals 14 residues. With V trimmed by 6 bases and J by 2 bases, 4 bases remained unmatched.

The V gene is TRBV13, the J gene TRBJ2-5; 7 bases match TRBD1. The ends lost 5 bases at V and 4 bases at J; junction bases unmatched: 10. CDR1 is PRHDT and CDR2 is FYEKMQ in the germline V gene (reference sequence). This CDR3 has 15 amino acids. DNA of the CDR3: TGTGCCAGCAGCCCATCGACAGGGCGGAGAGAGACCCAGTACTTC. Amino acid sequence: CASSPSTGRRETQYF.

The J gene is TRBJ2-5, the V gene TRBV9, with D uncertain. The J call may be incorrect, as the DNA end agrees better with TRBJ2-7. This CDR3 comprises 12 residues. Germline CDR1 is SGDLS and CDR2 is YYNGEE. This CDR3 is CASSPAPYEQYF. CDR3 nucleotides: TGTGCCAGCAGCCCGGCCCCTTACGAGCAGTACTTC.

J is TRBJ2-2 and V is TRBV28; D call uncertain. The CDR3 is 11 residues long. The V gene lost 8 bases and the J gene lost 2 bases, with 3 bases spanning the gap. Looked up from germline, CDR1 is MDHEN and CDR2 is SYDVKM. DNA for the CDR3: TGTGCCAGCCATAACACCGGGGAGCTGTTTTTT. Its translation is CASHNTGELFF. The complete variable domain, with remaining parts taken from reference TRBV28 and TRBJ2-2, reads DVKVTQSSRYLVKRTGEKVFLECVQDMDHENMFWYRQDPGLGLRLIYFSYDVKMKEKGDIPEGYSVSREKKERFSLILESASTNQTSMYLCASHNTGELFFGEGSRLTVL.

The CDR3: CASSPRGGAYGYTF. CDR3 coding DNA: TGTGCCAGCAGTCCCCGGGGGGGGGCCTATGGCTACACCTTC. The chain employs TRBV6-5 and TRBJ1-2; D may be TRBD1 (6 bases). This CDR3 has 14 amino acids. Germline values: CDR1 MNHEY, CDR2 SVGAGI. Trimming shortened V by 5 bases and J by 4 bases, and 14 bases separated the two germline ends.